This T cell receptor (beta chain) is from a study of response to subunit inactivated influenza vaccine. General observations from the study: New T cells are recruited in small numbers by each seasonal influenza vaccination, according to the authors' suggestion.

This clonotype was found a few times. The antigen remains undetermined. TCRdb re-analysed the RT-PCR reads in MiXCR, keeping a single row per CDR3 protein. This sample has about 170,000 distinct CDR3 sequences, with around 11% found just once. Trimming removed 6 bases from V and 4 bases from J, with 14 bases in between. Germline V CDR1 and CDR2: MNHNS, SASEGT. The CDR3 consists of 14 residues. Source: CD8+ T cells sorted from PBMCs, taken around 25 months after vaccination. V gene TRBV6-1 combines with J gene TRBJ2-3; D call uncertain. The clonotype comes from a man aged 45 to 70 who received an inactivated influenza vaccine. The CDR3 sequence: CASSLDEDADTQYF. The CDR3 DNA sequence: TGTGCCAGCAGCCTCGATGAAGACGCAGATACGCAGTATTTT.